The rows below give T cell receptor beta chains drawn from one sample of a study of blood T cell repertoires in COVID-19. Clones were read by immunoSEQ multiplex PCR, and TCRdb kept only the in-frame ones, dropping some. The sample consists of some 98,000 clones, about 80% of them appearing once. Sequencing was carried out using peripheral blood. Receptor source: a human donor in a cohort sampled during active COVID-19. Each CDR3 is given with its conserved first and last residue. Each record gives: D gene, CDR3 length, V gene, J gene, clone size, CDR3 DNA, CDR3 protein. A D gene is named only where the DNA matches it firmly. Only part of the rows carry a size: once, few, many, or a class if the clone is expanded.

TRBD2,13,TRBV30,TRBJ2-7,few,TGTGCCTGGAGCCTCGGGAGGGGAGCGGTGCAGTACTTC,CAWSLGRGAVQYF
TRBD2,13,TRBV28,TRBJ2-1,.,TGTGCCAGCAGTCAGGGACTAGTAGCTGAGCAGTTCTTC,CASSQGLVAEQFF
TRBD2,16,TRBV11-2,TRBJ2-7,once,TGTGCCAGCAGCTTAGTTGGGTTGAGCGGGAGACCCGAGCAGTACTTC,CASSLVGLSGRPEQYF
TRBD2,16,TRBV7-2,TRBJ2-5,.,TGTGCCAGCTCCCGGGGCAGAGCGGGAGGGGGGGAGACCCAGTACTTC,CASSRGRAGGGETQYF
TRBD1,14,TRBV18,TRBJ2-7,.,TGTGCCAGCTCACGAGACAGGGGACCCTACGAGCAGTACTTC,CASSRDRGPYEQYF
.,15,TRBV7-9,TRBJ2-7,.,TGTGCCAGCAGCTTTGCTAGCGACCTGGTGTACGAGCAGTACTTC,CASSFASDLVYEQYF
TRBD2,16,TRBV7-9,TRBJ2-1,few,TGTGCCAGCAGCTCATTAGCGGGAGTGGGTAGGAATGAGCAGTTCTTC,CASSSLAGVGRNEQFF
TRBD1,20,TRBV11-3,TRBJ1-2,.,TGTGCCAGCAGCTTAGAGGCGGCTCTGGACCCTTCGGCAGACAGGGGAGGCTACACCTTC,CASSLEAALDPSADRGGYTF
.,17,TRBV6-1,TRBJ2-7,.,TGTGCCAGCAGTGTGAGTGGGGGCCAGCGACTCTCCTACGAGCAGTACTTC,CASSVSGGQRLSYEQYF
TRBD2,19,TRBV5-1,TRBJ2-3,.,TGCGCCAGCAGCTCAACCGGGACTAGCGGGAGGGCCGTCACAGATACGCAGTATTTT,CASSSTGTSGRAVTDTQYF
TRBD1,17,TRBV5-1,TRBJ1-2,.,TGCGCCAGCAGCTTGGGGGACAGGGGTCTGCTCCCCTATGGCTACACCTTC,CASSLGDRGLLPYGYTF
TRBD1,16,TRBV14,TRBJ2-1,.,TGTGCCAGCAGCCAAACTGACAGGGTAATTGGAAATGAGCAGTTCTTC,CASSQTDRVIGNEQFF
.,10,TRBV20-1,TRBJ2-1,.,TGCAGTGCTAATCTCAATGAGCAGTTCTTC,CSANLNEQFF
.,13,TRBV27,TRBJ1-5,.,TGTGCCAGCAGTTTGCGAGGGAGTCAGCCCCAGCATTTT,CASSLRGSQPQHF
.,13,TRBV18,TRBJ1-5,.,TGTGCCAGCTCACCCGACAGGTTTCAGCCCCAGCATTTT,CASSPDRFQPQHF
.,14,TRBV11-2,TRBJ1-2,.,TGTGCCAGCAGCCCCCGTGGAGGCTACTATGGCTACACCTTC,CASSPRGGYYGYTF
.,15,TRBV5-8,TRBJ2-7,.,TGTGCCAGCCACAGGAGGGGCAGCTATCTCTACGAGCAGTACTTC,CASHRRGSYLYEQYF
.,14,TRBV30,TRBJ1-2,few,TGTGCCTGGAGTGTAGCGGAGAACCTCTATGGCTACACCTTC,CAWSVAENLYGYTF
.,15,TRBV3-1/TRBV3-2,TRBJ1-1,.,TGTGCCAGCAGCTATCGGGGCGGGGAAACTCCTGAAGCTTTCTTT,CASSYRGGETPEAFF
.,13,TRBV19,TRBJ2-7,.,TGTGCCAGTAGTCGCCGGGGGAACTACGAGCAGTACTTC,CASSRRGNYEQYF
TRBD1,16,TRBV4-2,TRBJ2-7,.,TGTGCCAGCAGCCAAGGAAGGACAGGGAATACCTACGAGCAGTACTTC,CASSQGRTGNTYEQYF
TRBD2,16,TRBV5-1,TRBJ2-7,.,TGCGCCAGCAGCCCCCTATTAGCGGGAGCTTTCGACGAGCAGTACTTC,CASSPLLAGAFDEQYF
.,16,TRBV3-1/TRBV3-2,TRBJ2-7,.,TGTGCCAGCAGCCAAGTGGGGGGATCCGGCTCCTACGAGCAGTACTTC,CASSQVGGSGSYEQYF
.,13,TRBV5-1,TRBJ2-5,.,TGCGCCAGCAGCGAGAGCGAAATGGAGACCCAGTACTTC,CASSESEMETQYF
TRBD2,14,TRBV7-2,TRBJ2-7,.,TGTGCCAGCAGTCAGGGGCGGGAGGGCCACGAGCAGTACTTC,CASSQGREGHEQYF
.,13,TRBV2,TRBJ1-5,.,TGTGCCAGCAGTGCTTATAGCAATCAGCCCCAGCATTTT,CASSAYSNQPQHF
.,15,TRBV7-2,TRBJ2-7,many,TGTGCCAGCAGCCTCGGACTGGGGAGCTCCTACGAGCAGTACTTC,CASSLGLGSSYEQYF
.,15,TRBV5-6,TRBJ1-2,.,TGTGCCAGCAGCCTCAAGGACAGAACTAACTATGGCTACACCTTC,CASSLKDRTNYGYTF
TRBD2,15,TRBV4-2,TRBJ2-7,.,TGTGCCAGCAGCCAAGAAAGCGGGAGTGCTTTCGAGCAGTACTTC,CASSQESGSAFEQYF
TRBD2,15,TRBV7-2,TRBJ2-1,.,TGTGCCAGCAGCTTGATGACTAGCCCGTACAATGAGCAGTTCTTC,CASSLMTSPYNEQFF
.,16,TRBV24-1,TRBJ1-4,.,TGTGCCACCAGTGATTTGGAGGGTGCAACTAATGAAAAACTGTTTTTT,CATSDLEGATNEKLFF
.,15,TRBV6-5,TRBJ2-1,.,TGTGCCAGCAGTTACTTGTCCAGGGGCGTCGATGAGCAGTTCTTC,CASSYLSRGVDEQFF
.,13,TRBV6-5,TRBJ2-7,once,TGTGCCAGCAGCCTCCATGACACCTACGAGCAGTACTTC,CASSLHDTYEQYF
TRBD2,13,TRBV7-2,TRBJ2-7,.,TGTGCCAGCGGGAGGGAGTTCGGCTACGAGCAGTACTTC,CASGREFGYEQYF
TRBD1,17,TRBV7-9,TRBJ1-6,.,TGTGCCAGCAGCTTAGCCCTGTTGACAGGGAGAAATTCACCCCTCCACTTT,CASSLALLTGRNSPLHF
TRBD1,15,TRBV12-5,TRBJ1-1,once,TGTGCTAGTGGGGGGGGACAGGGTCTGACAGCACGAGCTTTCTTT,CASGGGQGLTARAFF
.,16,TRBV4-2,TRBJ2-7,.,TGTGCCAGCAGCCAAGAGGTTCGGCAGGGCTCCTACGAGCAGTACTTC,CASSQEVRQGSYEQYF
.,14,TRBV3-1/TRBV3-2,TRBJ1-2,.,TGTGCCAGCAGCCAAGATGGGGGGAACTATGGCTACACCTTC,CASSQDGGNYGYTF
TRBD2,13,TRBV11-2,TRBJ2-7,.,TGTGCCAGCGGGACTAGCGGGACCTACGAGCAGTACTTC,CASGTSGTYEQYF
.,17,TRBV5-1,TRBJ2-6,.,TGCGCCAGCAGCCAGACGTGGGGCAACTCTGGGGCCAACGTCCTGACTTTC,CASSQTWGNSGANVLTF
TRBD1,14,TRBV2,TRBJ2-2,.,TGTGCCAGCAGTGGGACAGGGAGAACCGGGGAGCTGTTTTTT,CASSGTGRTGELFF
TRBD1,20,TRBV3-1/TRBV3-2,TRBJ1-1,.,TGTGCCAGCAGCCAAATGAGGCCCAGGGGGCGCGGGAGTAGGAGCACTGAAGCTTTCTTT,CASSQMRPRGRGSRSTEAFF
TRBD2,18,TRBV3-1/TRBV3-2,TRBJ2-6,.,TGTGCCAGCAGCCCGGAGGCGGGAGGGGTCTCTGGGGCCAACGTCCTGACTTTC,CASSPEAGGVSGANVLTF
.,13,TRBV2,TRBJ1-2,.,TGTGCCAGCAGTGAAGAGGGGTACTATGGCTACACCTTC,CASSEEGYYGYTF